This is a list of T cell receptor beta chains from one sample in a study of blood T cell repertoires in COVID-19. Produced via immunoSEQ multiplex PCR; TCRdb's table is partial and in-frame only. The sample has roughly 200,000 clones, about four fifths seen once. The sample consisted of peripheral blood. The receptor set was obtained from a middle-aged man with active or convalescent COVID-19. Both conserved end residues are part of each CDR3. A D gene is named only where the DNA matches it firmly. Size values are once, few and many counts, or a class for expanded clones, and some rows have none.

j_call v_call d_call clone_size cdr3_nt cdr3_aa
TRBJ2-1 TRBV5-1 TRBD2 . TGCGCCAGCAGCTGGACTAGCGGGGGGGCGGATTCTGGTGAGCAGTTCTTC CASSWTSGGADSGEQFF
TRBJ1-2 TRBV6-5 . once TGTGCCAGTACACCCGTCGTCTCCTATGGCTACACCTTC CASTPVVSYGYTF
TRBJ1-5 TRBV28 . few TGTGCCAGCAGTTTTGGAGGGGCAAGTCTCAGGCAGCCCCAGCATTTT CASSFGGASLRQPQHF
TRBJ1-5 TRBV19 . . TGTGCCAGTAGTCCCCACCTCGGTGCGGGCAGCAATCAGCCCCAGCATTTT CASSPHLGAGSNQPQHF
TRBJ1-2 TRBV19 . . TGTGCCGGCGGCGGCGCTAACTATGGCTACACCTTC CAGGGANYGYTF
TRBJ1-5 TRBV6-1 . . TGTGCCAGCAGTGAAGCGGGAGGGGCGGGGAGCAATCAGCCCCAGCATTTT CASSEAGGAGSNQPQHF
TRBJ2-7 TRBV7-8 TRBD1 . TGTGCCAGCAGCTTAGTGGGACAGGGGATCTACGAGCAGTACTTC CASSLVGQGIYEQYF
TRBJ1-5 TRBV19 . . TGTGCCAGTAGTATCGGTGGGGCTTCGGGTCAGCCCCAGCATTTT CASSIGGASGQPQHF
TRBJ1-6 TRBV6-2/TRBV6-3 . . TGTGCCAGCAGTTACTCGAGTCGCAGGGGTAATTCACCCCTCCACTTT CASSYSSRRGNSPLHF
TRBJ1-6 TRBV6-5 . . TGTGCCAGCAGTAAACGGGATAATTCACCCCTCCACTTT CASSKRDNSPLHF
TRBJ2-1 TRBV5-4 . . TGTGCCAGCAGCTTGGGGGGGCAGGCATCTAGCTACAATGAGCAGTTCTTC CASSLGGQASSYNEQFF
TRBJ1-3 TRBV19 . . TGTGCCAGTAAGATAAGGGGTTCTGGAAACACCATATATTTT CASKIRGSGNTIYF
TRBJ2-5 TRBV3-1/TRBV3-2 . . TGTGCCAGCAGCCAAGCCTTTTTCGACAGGATACAAGAGACCCAGTACTTC CASSQAFFDRIQETQYF
TRBJ1-5 TRBV5-5 . . TGTGCCAGCAGCGGTCCAGGGGTTAGCAATCAGCCCCAGCATTTT CASSGPGVSNQPQHF
TRBJ1-5 TRBV4-2 . . TGTGCCAGCAGCCAAGGTTTCCAGGGCAATCAGCCCCAGCATTTT CASSQGFQGNQPQHF
TRBJ1-3 TRBV7-9 . . TGTGCCAGCAGCAAGGACTTGGGAAACACCATATATTTT CASSKDLGNTIYF
TRBJ1-2 TRBV4-3 . . TGCGCCAGCAGCCAAGATTTGGGGGCTAGAGATGGCTACACCTTC CASSQDLGARDGYTF
TRBJ2-7 TRBV18 TRBD1 . TGTGCCAGCTCGGGGACAGGGCAAGGCGAGCAGTACTTC CASSGTGQGEQYF
TRBJ2-3 TRBV11-3 . once TGTGCCAGCAGCTTAGATGGCTTTAGCACAGATACGCAGTATTTT CASSLDGFSTDTQYF
TRBJ1-3 TRBV10-3 . . TGTGCCATCAGTGATCGACAATCCGGAAACACCATATATTTT CAISDRQSGNTIYF
TRBJ2-1 TRBV7-3 TRBD2 . TGTGCCAGCGGGCCTAGCGGGGGTTCCTACAATGAGCAGTTCTTC CASGPSGGSYNEQFF
TRBJ1-2 TRBV19 TRBD1 . TGTGCCAGTAGTATAGAGGACAGGGGATCTGGCTACACCTTC CASSIEDRGSGYTF
TRBJ2-3 TRBV14 . . TGTGCCAGCAGCTATAGAGGGTGGCCAGATACGCAGTATTTT CASSYRGWPDTQYF
TRBJ1-6 TRBV19 . . TGTGCCAGTAGCATCCGGGATGCAGATCAGAGGCCCCTCCACTTT CASSIRDADQRPLHF
TRBJ2-7 TRBV5-1 . . TGCGCCAGCAGTTCGGAGGGGTTCGTTTACGAGCAGTACTTC CASSSEGFVYEQYF
TRBJ2-5 TRBV11-2 . . TGTGCCAGCAGCCCCTCTTCGCGCCTCCAAGAGACCCAGTACTTC CASSPSSRLQETQYF
TRBJ2-7 TRBV29-1 . few TGCAGCGTTACGACAGAGACCTCCTACGAGCAGTACTTC CSVTTETSYEQYF
TRBJ1-1 TRBV3-1/TRBV3-2 TRBD1 . TGTGCCAGCAGCCAAGAACCCGGGACAGGAAGTTTTGAAGCTTTCTTT CASSQEPGTGSFEAFF
TRBJ1-5 TRBV12-3/TRBV12-4 TRBD1 . TGTGCCAGCAGTTTAACAGGGGATCAGCCCCAGCATTTT CASSLTGDQPQHF
TRBJ1-2 TRBV24-1 . . TGTGCCACCAGTGATCCAGGGGAAAGTGGCTACACCTTC CATSDPGESGYTF
TRBJ2-2 TRBV7-3 TRBD1 once TGTGCCAGCAGCCGGGGACAGGGTGGGGAGCTGTTTTTT CASSRGQGGELFF
TRBJ2-3 TRBV23-1 . . TGCGCCAGCAGTCAGCCTAACAGGGGCACAGATACGCAGTATTTT CASSQPNRGTDTQYF
TRBJ2-3 TRBV29-1 TRBD1 . TGCAGCGTTGATATGGACAGGGAAGTAGATACGCAGTATTTT CSVDMDREVDTQYF
TRBJ2-1 TRBV2 TRBD2 . TGTGCCAGCAGGGCAACCCGACTAGCGCTCTACAATGAGCAGTTCTTC CASRATRLALYNEQFF
TRBJ1-5 TRBV28 . . TGTGCCAGCAGCCACGGACAGTCGGATCAGCCCCAGCATTTT CASSHGQSDQPQHF
TRBJ1-2 TRBV25-1 . once TGTGCCAGCAGTGAAGGACAGAACTATGGCTACACCTTC CASSEGQNYGYTF
TRBJ1-1 TRBV14 . few TGTGCCAGCAGCCAAGACAGGGGACGGTTCGATGAAGCTTTCTTT CASSQDRGRFDEAFF
TRBJ2-5 TRBV25-1 TRBD2 . TGTGCCAGCAGTGAAGAGGGAGGGGCAGAGACCCAGTACTTC CASSEEGGAETQYF
TRBJ1-4 TRBV9 TRBD1 once TGTGCCAGCAGCACCCAAGGACAGGCTAATGAAAAACTGTTTTTT CASSTQGQANEKLFF
TRBJ2-1 TRBV9 . once TGTGCCAGCAGCGTAGATGCAGAGGCCTACAATGAGCAGTTCTTC CASSVDAEAYNEQFF
TRBJ2-7 TRBV7-3 . . TGTGCCAGCAGCCCCGAGGGCGCTTCCAAAGCCTACGAGCAGTACTTC CASSPEGASKAYEQYF